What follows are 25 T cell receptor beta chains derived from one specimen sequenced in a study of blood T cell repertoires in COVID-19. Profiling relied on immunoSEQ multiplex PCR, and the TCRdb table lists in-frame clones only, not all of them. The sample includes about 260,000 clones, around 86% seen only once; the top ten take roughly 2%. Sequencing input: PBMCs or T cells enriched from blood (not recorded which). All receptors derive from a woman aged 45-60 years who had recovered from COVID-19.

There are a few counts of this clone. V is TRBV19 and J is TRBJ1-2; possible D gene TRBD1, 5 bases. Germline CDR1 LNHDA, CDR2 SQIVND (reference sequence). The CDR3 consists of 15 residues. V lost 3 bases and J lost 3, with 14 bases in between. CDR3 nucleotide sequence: TGTGCCAGTAGTATTTGGCGACAGAGGTACTATGGCTACACCTTC. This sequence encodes CASSIWRQRYYGYTF. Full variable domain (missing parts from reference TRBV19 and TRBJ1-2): DGGITQSPKYLFRKEGQNVTLSCEQNLNHDAMYWYRQDPGQGLRLIYYSQIVNDFQKGDIAEGYSVSREKKESFPLTVTSAQKNPTAFYLCASSIWRQRYYGYTFGSGTRLTVV.

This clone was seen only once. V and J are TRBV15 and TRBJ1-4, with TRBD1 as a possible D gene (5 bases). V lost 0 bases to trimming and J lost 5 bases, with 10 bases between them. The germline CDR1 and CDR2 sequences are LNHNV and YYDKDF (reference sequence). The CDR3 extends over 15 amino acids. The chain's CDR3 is CATSRDQGWNEKLFF. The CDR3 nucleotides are TGTGCCACCAGCAGAGATCAGGGCTGGAATGAAAAACTGTTTTTT.

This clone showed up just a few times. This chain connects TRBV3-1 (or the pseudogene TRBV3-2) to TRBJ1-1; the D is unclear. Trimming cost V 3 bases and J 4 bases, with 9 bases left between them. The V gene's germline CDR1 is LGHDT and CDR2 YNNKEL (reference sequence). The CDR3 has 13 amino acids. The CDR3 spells CASSQGVATEAFF. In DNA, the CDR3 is TGTGCCAGCAGCCAGGGAGTAGCCACTGAAGCTTTCTTT.

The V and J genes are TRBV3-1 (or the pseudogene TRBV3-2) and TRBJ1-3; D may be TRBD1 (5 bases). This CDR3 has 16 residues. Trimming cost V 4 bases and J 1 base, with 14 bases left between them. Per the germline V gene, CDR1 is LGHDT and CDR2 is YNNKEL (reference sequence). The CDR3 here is CASSPWGGSSGNTIYF. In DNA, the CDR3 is TGTGCCAGCAGCCCTTGGGGGGGGTCTTCTGGAAACACCATATATTTT.

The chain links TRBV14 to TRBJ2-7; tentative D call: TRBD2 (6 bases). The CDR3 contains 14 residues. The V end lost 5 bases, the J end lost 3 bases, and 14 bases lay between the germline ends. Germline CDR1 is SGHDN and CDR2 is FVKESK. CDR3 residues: CASSAAGNRYEQYF. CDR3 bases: TGTGCCAGCAGCGCGGCGGGGAATCGCTACGAGCAGTACTTC.

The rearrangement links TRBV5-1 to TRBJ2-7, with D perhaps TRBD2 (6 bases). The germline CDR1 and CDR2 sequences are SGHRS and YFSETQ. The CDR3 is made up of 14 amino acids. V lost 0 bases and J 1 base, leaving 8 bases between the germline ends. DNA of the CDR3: TGCGCCAGCAGCTTGGTGGAGGGGTCCTACGAGCAGTACTTC. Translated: CASSLVEGSYEQYF. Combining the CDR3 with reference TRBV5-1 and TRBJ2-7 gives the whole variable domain KAGVTQTPRYLIKTRGQQVTLSCSPISGHRSVSWYQQTPGQGLQFLFEYFSETQRNKGNFPGRFSGRQFSNSRSEMNVSTLELGDSALYLCASSLVEGSYEQYFGPGTRLTVT.

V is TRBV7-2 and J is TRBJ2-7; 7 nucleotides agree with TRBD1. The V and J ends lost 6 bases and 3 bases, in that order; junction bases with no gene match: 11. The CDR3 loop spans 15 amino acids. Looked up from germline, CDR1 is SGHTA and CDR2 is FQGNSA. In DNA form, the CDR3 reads TGTGCCAGCAGTTCATCAAGAGGGGGCTTCTACGAGCAGTACTTC. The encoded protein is CASSSSRGGFYEQYF.

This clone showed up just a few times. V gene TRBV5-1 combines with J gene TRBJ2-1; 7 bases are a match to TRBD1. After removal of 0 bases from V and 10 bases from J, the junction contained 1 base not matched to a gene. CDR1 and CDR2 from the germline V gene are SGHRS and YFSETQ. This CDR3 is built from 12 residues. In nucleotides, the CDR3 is TGCGCCAGCAGCTTGGACAGGGGAGAGCAGTTCTTC. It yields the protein CASSLDRGEQFF.

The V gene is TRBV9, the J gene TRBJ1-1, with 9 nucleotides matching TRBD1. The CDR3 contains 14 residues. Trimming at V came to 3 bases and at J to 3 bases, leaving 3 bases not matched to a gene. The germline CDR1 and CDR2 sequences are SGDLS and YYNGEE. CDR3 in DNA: TGTGCCAGCAGCGACGACAGGGGGGACACTGAAGCTTTCTTT. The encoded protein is CASSDDRGDTEAFF. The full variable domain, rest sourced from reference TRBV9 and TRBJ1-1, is DSGVTQTPKHLITATGQRVTLRCSPRSGDLSVYWYQQSLDQGLQFLIQYYNGEERAKGNILERFSAQQFPDLHSELNLSSLELGDSALYFCASSDDRGDTEAFFGQGTRLTVV.

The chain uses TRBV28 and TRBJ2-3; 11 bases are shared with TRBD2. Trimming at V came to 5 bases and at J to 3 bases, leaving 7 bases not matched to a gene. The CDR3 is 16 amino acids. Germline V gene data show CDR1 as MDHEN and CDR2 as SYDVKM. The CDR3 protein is CASSPRLAGKTDTQYF. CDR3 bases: TGTGCCAGCAGTCCAAGACTAGCGGGGAAAACAGATACGCAGTATTTT. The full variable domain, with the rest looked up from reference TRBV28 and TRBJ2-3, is DVKVTQSSRYLVKRTGEKVFLECVQDMDHENMFWYRQDPGLGLRLIYFSYDVKMKEKGDIPEGYSVSREKKERFSLILESASTNQTSMYLCASSPRLAGKTDTQYFGPGTRLTVL.

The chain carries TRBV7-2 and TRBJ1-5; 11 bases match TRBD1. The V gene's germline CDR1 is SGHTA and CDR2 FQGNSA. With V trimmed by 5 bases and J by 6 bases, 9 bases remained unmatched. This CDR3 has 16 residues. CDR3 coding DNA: TGTGCCAGCAGCGCCCTGGGCGGGACAGGGGGTCAGCCCCAGCATTTT. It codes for CASSALGGTGGQPQHF.

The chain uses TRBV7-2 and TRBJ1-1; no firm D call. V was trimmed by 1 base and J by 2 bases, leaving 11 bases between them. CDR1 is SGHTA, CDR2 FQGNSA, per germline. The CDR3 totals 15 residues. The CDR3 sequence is CASSLGSGSNTEAFF. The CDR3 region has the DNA TGTGCCAGCAGCTTAGGGTCGGGGTCAAACACTGAAGCTTTCTTT.

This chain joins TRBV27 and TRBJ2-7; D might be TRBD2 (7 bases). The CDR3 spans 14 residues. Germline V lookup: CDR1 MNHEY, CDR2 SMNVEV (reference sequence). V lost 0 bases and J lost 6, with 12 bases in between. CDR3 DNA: TGTGCCAGCAGTTTATCAGGGGGAGGGGGCGAGCAGTACTTC. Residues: CASSLSGGGGEQYF.

The CDR3 reads CASRKDTHYEQYF. The DNA for the CDR3 is TGTGCCAGCAGAAAGGACACGCACTACGAGCAGTACTTC. J is TRBJ2-7 and V is TRBV2; a possible D gene is TRBD1 (5 bases). V was shortened by 6 bases and J by 3 bases, with 12 bases between the two germline ends. The CDR3 extends over 13 amino acids. The germline V gene has CDR1 SNHLY and CDR2 FYNNEI.

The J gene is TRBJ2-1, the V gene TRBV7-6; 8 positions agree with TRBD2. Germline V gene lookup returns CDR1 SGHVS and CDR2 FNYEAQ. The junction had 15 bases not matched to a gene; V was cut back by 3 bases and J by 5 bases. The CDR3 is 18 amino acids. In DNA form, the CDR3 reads TGTGCCAGCAGCTTCGGCCCCTTGGGGAGCGGGGGTCACAATGAGCAGTTCTTC. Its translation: CASSFGPLGSGGHNEQFF.

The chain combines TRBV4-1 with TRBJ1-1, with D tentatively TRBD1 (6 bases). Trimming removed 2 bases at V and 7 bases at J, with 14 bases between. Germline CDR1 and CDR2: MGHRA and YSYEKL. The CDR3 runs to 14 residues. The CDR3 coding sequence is TGCGCCAGCAGCCAACGCGACAGGCCGTATGAAGCTTTCTTT. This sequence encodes CASSQRDRPYEAFF.

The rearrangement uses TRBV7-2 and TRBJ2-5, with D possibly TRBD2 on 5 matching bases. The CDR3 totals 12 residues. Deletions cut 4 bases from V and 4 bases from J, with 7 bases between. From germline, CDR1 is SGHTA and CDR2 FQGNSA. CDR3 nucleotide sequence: TGTGCCAGCAGCTACCGGGGAGAGACCCAGTACTTC. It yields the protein CASSYRGETQYF.

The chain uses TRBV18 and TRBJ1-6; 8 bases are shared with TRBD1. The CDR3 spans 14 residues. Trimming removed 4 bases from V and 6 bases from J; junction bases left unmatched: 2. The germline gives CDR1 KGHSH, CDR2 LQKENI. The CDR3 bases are TGTGCCAGCTCACGCGGACAGGGTAATTCACCCCTCCACTTT. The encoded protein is CASSRGQGNSPLHF.

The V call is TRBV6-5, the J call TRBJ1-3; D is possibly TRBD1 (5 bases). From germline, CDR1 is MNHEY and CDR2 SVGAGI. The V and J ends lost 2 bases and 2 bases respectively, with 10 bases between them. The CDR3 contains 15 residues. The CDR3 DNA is TGTGCCAGCAGTTACAGGGGCCAACCTGGAAACACCATATATTTT. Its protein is CASSYRGQPGNTIYF.

CDR3 sequence (DNA): TGTGCCAGCAAAACAAACGAAGTTGGCTACACCTTC. It specifies CASKTNEVGYTF. This chain joins TRBV2 and TRBJ1-2; D unresolved. Trimming took 7 bases from V and 7 from J, leaving 13 bases between them. The CDR3 spans 12 residues. The V gene's germline CDR1 is SNHLY and CDR2 FYNNEI.

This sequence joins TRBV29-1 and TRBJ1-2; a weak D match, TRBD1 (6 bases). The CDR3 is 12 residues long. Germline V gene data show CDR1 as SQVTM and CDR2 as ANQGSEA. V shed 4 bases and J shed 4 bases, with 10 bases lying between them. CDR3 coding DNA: TGCAGCGTTGCGGACAGCCGCTATGGCTACACCTTC. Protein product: CSVADSRYGYTF.

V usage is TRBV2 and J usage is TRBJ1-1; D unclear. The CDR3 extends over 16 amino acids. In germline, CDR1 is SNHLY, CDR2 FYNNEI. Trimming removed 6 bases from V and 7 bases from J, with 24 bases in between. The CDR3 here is CASRGWILRGSGEAFF. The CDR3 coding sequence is TGTGCCAGCAGAGGCTGGATTTTGCGGGGATCCGGTGAAGCTTTCTTT.

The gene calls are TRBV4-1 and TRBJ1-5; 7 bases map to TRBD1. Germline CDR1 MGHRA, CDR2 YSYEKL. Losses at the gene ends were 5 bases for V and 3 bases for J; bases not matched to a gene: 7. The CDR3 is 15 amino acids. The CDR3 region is CASSFRQGDNQPQHF. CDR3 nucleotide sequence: TGCGCCAGCAGCTTCAGGCAGGGGGACAATCAGCCCCAGCATTTT.

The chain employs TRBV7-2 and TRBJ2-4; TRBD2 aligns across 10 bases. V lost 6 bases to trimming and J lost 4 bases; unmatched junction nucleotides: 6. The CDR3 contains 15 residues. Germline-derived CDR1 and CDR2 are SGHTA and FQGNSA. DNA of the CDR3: TGTGCCAGCAGTTCGTTAGCGGGGGGAAAAAACATTCAGTACTTC. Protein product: CASSSLAGGKNIQYF.

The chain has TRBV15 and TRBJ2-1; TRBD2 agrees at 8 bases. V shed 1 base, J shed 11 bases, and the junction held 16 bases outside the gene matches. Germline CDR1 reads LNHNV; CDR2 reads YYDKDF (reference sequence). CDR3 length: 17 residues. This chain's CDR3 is CATSRVWASGFEGKQFF. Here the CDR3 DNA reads TGTGCCACCAGCAGAGTGTGGGCTAGCGGGTTTGAAGGGAAGCAGTTCTTC.